A selection of T cell receptor beta chains follows, all from one sample in a study of a mutant IDH1 vaccine in newly diagnosed glioma. The assay was immunoSEQ multiplex PCR, and TCRdb's table has in-frame clones only and misses some. The data hold just over 80,000 clones, with approximately 85% observed a single time. Their cognate antigens are unknown. The specimen comprised PBMCs, sampled from a glioma patient whose treatment included an IDH1 peptide vaccine. Every receptor here comes from a man aged 25-45 years with glioma. Some clones in this sample may be carry-over from other donors' samples. CDR3s include the opening cysteine and the closing phenylalanine or tryptophan. Fields, in order: V gene, CDR3 protein.

TRBV18 | CASSPPIIPGVNEQFF
TRBV2 | CASSDWVRGMGEQFF
TRBV7-7 | CASSRQPGKQETQYF
TRBV7-2 | CASSLSGPYGYTF
TRBV6-1 | CASSAGTVEKLFF
TRBV5-8 | CASSLHQRGSNQPQHF
TRBV9 | CASSVGGGGEQYF
TRBV6-5 | CASSYSRDEGANGYTF
TRBV9 | CASSVALYEQYF
TRBV6-5 | CASSQIRRKNIQYF
TRBV30 | CAQKEDRDTEAFF
TRBV15 | CATSKAASSYNEQFF
TRBV19 | CASSLDSQETQYF
TRBV29-1 | CSVEKDRDGEQYF
TRBV11-3 | CASSLGDSSYNEQFF
TRBV5-4 | CASSPTGGPNYGYTF
TRBV7-9 | CASSYRTGRSGANVLTF
TRBV6-5 | CASSSGRRNYNEQFF
TRBV7-9 | CASSLGQFSNQPQHF
TRBV7-2 | CASSSAGTRSYNEQFF
TRBV9 | CASSVRPIQGEGEKLFF
TRBV20-1 | CRGGEETQYF
TRBV2 | CASTEGRGFAFF
TRBV4-2 | CASSLGDTEAFF
TRBV5-1 | CASSLVAGRTYEQYF
TRBV30 | CAGAELAGGPDTQYF
TRBV10-3 | CAISEVHNEQFF
TRBV30 | CAWSVAGTNSPLHF
TRBV11-3 | CASSLTGISYNEQFF